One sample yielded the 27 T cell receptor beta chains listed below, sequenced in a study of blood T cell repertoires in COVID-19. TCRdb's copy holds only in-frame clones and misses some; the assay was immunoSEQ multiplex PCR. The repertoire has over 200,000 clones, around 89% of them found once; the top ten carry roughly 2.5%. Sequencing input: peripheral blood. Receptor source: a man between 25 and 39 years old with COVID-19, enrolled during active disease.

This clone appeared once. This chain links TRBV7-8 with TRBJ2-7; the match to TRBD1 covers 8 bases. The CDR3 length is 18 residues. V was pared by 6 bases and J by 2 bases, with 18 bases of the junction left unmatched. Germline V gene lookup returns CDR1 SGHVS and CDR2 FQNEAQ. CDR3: CASSSTGDRGSTAYEQYF. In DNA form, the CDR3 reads TGTGCCAGCAGTTCGACAGGGGACCGAGGATCCACTGCCTACGAGCAGTACTTC.

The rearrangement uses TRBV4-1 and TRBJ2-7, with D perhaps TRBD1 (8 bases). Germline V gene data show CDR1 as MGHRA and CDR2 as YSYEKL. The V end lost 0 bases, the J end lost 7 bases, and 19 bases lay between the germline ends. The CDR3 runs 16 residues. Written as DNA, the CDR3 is TGCGCCAGCAGCCAAGATCTAGGCAGGGGGCGGGGGGAGCAGTACTTC. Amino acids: CASSQDLGRGRGEQYF.

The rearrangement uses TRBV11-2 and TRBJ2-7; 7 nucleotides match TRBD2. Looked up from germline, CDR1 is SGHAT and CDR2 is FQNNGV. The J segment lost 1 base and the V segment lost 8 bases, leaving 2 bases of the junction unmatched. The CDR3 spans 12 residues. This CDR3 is CASGRESYEQYF. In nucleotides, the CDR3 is TGTGCCAGCGGGAGGGAGTCCTACGAGCAGTACTTC.

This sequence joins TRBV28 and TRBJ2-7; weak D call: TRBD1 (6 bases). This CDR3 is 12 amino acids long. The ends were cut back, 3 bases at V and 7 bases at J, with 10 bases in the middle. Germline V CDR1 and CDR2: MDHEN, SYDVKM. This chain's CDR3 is CASSFRGPEQYF. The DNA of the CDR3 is TGTGCCAGCAGTTTCAGGGGCCCGGAGCAGTACTTC.

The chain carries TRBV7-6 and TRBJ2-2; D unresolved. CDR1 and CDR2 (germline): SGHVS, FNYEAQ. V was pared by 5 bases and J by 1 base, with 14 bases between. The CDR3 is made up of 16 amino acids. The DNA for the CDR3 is TGTGCCAGCAGCCCTAGTCGACTCCGGAACACCGGGGAGCTGTTTTTT. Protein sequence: CASSPSRLRNTGELFF.

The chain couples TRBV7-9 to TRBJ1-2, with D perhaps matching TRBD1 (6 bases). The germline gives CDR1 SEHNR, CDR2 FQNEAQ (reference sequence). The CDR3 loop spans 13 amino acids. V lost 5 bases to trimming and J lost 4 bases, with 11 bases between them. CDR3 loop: CASSKTGSYGYTF. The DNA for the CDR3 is TGTGCCAGCAGCAAAACAGGGTCCTATGGCTACACCTTC.

CDR3 sequence: CASSRVFSYEQYF. The CDR3 DNA follows: TGTGCCAGCAGCCGAGTGTTTTCCTACGAGCAGTACTTC. The chain couples TRBV14 to TRBJ2-7; D is uncertain. V was cut by 4 bases and J by 1 base, with 8 bases left in between. There are 13 residues in the CDR3. In germline, CDR1 is SGHDN, CDR2 FVKESK. The complete variable domain, with remaining parts taken from reference TRBV14 and TRBJ2-7, reads EAGVTQFPSHSVIEKGQTVTLRCDPISGHDNLYWYRRVMGKEIKFLLHFVKESKQDESGMPNNRFLAERTGGTYSTLKVQPAELEDSGVYFCASSRVFSYEQYFGPGTRLTVT.

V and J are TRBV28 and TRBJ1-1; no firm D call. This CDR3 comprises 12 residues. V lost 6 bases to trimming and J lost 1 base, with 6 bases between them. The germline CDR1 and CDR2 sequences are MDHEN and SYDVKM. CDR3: CASRAQNTEAFF. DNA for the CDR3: TGTGCCAGCAGGGCACAGAACACTGAAGCTTTCTTT.

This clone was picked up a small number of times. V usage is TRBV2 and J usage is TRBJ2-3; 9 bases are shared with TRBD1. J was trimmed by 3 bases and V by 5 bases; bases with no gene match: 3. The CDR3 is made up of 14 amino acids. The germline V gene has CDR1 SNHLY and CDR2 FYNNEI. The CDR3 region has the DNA TGTGCCAGCAGTCGGACAGGGGCGACAGATACGCAGTATTTT. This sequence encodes CASSRTGATDTQYF.

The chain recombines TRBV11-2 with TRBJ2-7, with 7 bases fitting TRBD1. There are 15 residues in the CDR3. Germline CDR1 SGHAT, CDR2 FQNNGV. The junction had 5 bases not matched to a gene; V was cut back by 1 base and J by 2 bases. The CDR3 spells CASSLGQGATYEQYF. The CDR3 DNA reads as TGTGCCAGCAGCTTAGGACAGGGAGCGACCTACGAGCAGTACTTC.

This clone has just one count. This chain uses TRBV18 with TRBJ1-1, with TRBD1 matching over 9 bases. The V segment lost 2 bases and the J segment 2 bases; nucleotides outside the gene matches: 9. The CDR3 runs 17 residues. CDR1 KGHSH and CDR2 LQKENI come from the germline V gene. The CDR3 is CASSPTGGTGLNTEAFF. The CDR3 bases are TGTGCCAGCTCACCAACGGGGGGGACAGGGCTTAACACTGAAGCTTTCTTT.

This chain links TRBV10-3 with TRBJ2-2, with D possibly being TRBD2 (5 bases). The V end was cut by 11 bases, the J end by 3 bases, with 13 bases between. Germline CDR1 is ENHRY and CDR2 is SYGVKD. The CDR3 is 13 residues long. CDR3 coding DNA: TGTGCCGTTGGGTCGGGGTACACCGGGGAGCTGTTTTTT. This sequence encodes CAVGSGYTGELFF.

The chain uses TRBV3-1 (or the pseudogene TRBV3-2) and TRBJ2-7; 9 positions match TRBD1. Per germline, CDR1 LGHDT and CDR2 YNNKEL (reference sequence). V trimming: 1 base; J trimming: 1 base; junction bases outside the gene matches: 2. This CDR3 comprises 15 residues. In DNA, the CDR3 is TGTGCCAGCAGCCAAGCCGGGACAGGGTCCTACGAGCAGTACTTC. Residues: CASSQAGTGSYEQYF.

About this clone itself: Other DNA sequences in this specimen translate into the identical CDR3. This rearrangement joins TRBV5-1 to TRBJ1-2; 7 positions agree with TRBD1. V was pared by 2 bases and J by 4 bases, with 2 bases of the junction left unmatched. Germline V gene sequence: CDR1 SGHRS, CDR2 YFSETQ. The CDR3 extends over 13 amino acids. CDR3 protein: CASSLGGGYGYTF. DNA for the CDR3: TGCGCCAGCAGCTTAGGGGGCGGCTATGGCTACACCTTC. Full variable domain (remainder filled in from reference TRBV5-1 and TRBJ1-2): KAGVTQTPRYLIKTRGQQVTLSCSPISGHRSVSWYQQTPGQGLQFLFEYFSETQRNKGNFPGRFSGRQFSNSRSEMNVSTLELGDSALYLCASSLGGGYGYTFGSGTRLTVV.

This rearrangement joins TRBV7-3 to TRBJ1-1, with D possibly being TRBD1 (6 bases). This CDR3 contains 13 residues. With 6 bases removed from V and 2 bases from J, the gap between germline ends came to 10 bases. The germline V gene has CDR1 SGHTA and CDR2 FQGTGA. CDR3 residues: CASRGTPNTEAFF. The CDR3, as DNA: TGTGCCAGCAGAGGGACACCTAACACTGAAGCTTTCTTT.

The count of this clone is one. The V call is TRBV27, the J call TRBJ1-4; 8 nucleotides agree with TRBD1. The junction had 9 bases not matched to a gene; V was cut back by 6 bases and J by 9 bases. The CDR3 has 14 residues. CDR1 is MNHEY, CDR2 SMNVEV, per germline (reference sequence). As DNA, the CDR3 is TGTGCCAGCAGAGGAGACAGGGGTTTGCAAAAACTGTTTTTT. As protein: CASRGDRGLQKLFF.

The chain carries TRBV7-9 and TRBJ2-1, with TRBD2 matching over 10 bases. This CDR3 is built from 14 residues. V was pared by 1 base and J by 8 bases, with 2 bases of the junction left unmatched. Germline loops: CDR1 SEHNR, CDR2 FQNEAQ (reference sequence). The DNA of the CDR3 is TGTGCCAGCAGCTTAGTCGGGACTAGCGATGAGCAGTTCTTC. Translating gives CASSLVGTSDEQFF.

The CDR3 spells CASSLGTGAYEQYF. Here the CDR3 DNA reads TGTGCCAGCAGTTTGGGGACAGGGGCCTACGAGCAGTACTTC. This chain links TRBV27 with TRBJ2-7; 10 nucleotides match TRBD1. The V gene's germline CDR1 is MNHEY and CDR2 SMNVEV (reference sequence). Trimming removed 3 bases from V and 2 bases from J; junction bases left unmatched: 1. The length of the CDR3 is 14 residues.

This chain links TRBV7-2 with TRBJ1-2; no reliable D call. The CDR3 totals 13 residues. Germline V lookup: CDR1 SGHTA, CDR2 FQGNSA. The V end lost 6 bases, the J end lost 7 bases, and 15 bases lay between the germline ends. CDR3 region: CASSSTILIGYTF. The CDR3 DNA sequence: TGTGCCAGCAGTTCTACTATACTAATTGGCTACACCTTC.

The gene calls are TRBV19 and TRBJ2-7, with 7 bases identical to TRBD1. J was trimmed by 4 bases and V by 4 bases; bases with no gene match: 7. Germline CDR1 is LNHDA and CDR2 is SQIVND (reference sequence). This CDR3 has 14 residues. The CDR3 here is CASSRKTGQYEQYF. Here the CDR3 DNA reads TGTGCCAGTAGTAGAAAGACAGGGCAGTACGAGCAGTACTTC.

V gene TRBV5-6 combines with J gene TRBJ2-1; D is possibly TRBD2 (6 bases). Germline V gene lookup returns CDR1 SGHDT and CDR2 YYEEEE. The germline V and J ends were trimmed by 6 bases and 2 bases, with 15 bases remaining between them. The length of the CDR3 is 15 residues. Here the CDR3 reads CASNLIGTPYNEQFF. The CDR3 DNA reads TGTGCCAGCAACCTAATCGGGACTCCCTACAATGAGCAGTTCTTC.

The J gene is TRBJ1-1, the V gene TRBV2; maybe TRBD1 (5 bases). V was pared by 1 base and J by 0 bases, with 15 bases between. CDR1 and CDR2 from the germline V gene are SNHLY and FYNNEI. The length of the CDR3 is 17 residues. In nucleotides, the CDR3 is TGTGCCAGCAGTGAAGTATCCAGGGTAAGCATGAACACTGAAGCTTTCTTT. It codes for CASSEVSRVSMNTEAFF.

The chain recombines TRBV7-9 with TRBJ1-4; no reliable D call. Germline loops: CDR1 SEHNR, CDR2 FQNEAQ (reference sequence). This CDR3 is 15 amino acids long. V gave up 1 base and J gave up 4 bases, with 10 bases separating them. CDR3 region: CASSLEGVLNEKLFF. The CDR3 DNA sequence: TGTGCCAGCAGCTTAGAGGGAGTCCTTAATGAAAAACTGTTTTTT.

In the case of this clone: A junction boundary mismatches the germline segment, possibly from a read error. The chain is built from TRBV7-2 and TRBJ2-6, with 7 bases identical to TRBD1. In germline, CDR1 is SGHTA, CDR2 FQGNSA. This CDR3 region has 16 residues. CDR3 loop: CASSLEGASGANVLTF. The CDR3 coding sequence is TGTGCCAGCAGTTTAGAGGGGGCCTCTGGGGCCAACGTCCTGACTTTC.

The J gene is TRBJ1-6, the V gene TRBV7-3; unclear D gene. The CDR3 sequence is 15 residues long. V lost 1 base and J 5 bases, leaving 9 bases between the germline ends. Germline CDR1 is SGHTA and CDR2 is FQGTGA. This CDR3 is CASSLRAANNSPLHF. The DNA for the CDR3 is TGTGCCAGCAGCTTAAGAGCGGCAAATAATTCACCCCTCCACTTT.

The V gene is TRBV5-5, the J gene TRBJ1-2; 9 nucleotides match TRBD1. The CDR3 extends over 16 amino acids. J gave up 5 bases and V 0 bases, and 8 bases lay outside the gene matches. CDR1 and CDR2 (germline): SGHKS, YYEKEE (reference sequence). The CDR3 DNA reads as TGTGCCAGCAGCTTGGGGCCAACAGGGGGCGGTTATGGCTACACCTTC. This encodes CASSLGPTGGGYGYTF.

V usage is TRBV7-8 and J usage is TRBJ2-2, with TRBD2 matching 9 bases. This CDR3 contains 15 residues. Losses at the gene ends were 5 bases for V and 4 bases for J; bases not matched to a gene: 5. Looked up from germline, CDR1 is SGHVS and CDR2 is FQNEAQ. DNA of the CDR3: TGTGCCAGCAGCCCGCTAGCGGGGTTCACCGGGGAGCTGTTTTTT. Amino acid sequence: CASSPLAGFTGELFF.